This passage covers 15 T cell receptor beta chains from one sample sequenced in a study of patients and donors after allogeneic stem cell transplantation. Each CDR3 protein is one row after TCRdb ran MiXCR on the RT-PCR reads. The sample gives more than 850,000 distinct CDR3 sequences, about a sixth of which show up once; around 6% is in the top ten. Material: blood, either unsorted or a sorted T cell fraction (not recorded which). Receptor source: a human donor who was either an allogeneic HSCT recipient or a stem cell or donor lymphocyte infusion donor (not recorded which). It is not recorded whose cells these are; they may come from a transplant donor.

V and J are TRBV5-1 and TRBJ2-1, with a weak D call TRBD2 (5 bases). Trimming stripped 1 base from V and 7 bases from J, with 12 bases between. This CDR3 region has 14 residues. The germline gives CDR1 SGHRS, CDR2 YFSETQ. The DNA of the CDR3 is TGCGCCAGCAGCTTGCCCTCTCCGGGGAATGAGCAGTTCTTC. Its translation: CASSLPSPGNEQFF.

This clonotype is a singleton in its sample. The chain links TRBV5-4 to TRBJ2-2; 8 nucleotides align to TRBD2. Trimming cost V 0 bases and J 1 base; bases outside gene matches: 2. The CDR3 contains 16 residues. Germline V gene lookup returns CDR1 SGHNT and CDR2 YYREEE (reference sequence). The CDR3 loop reads CASSLGGGKNTGELFF. For the CDR3, the DNA is TGTGCCAGCAGCTTGGGCGGGGGGAAGAACACCGGGGAGCTGTTTTTT.

J is TRBJ1-3 and V is TRBV5-3; D is perhaps TRBD1 (5 bases). TRBV5-3 is noted as an ORF with a role that remains uncertain. CDR3 length: 17 amino acids. V was clipped by 10 bases and J by 0 bases, with 23 bases between them. CDR3 loop: CARGESVILRSGNTIYF. The CDR3 bases are TGTGCCCGGGGGGAGTCGGTGATTTTACGCTCTGGAAACACCATATATTTT.

The rearrangement links TRBV12-3 or TRBV12-4 to TRBJ1-1, with 11 bases identical to TRBD1. V lost 3 bases to trimming and J lost 1 base; unmatched junction nucleotides: 13. The CDR3 consists of 19 residues. The CDR3 loop reads CASSFWYGQGAPRNTEAFF. As DNA, the CDR3 is TGTGCCAGCAGTTTTTGGTATGGACAGGGGGCCCCGCGGAACACTGAAGCTTTCTTT.

The V gene is TRBV4-2, the J gene TRBJ2-1; D might be TRBD2 (5 bases). The CDR3 sequence is 16 residues long. Trimming pared 0 bases from V and 7 bases from J, leaving 16 bases between. Germline values: CDR1 LGHNA, CDR2 YNFKEQ. The CDR3 loop reads CASSQDRFRGRNEQFF. CDR3 DNA: TGTGCCAGCAGCCAAGATCGATTTCGAGGGAGAAATGAGCAGTTCTTC.

This clonotype was seen a few times. This chain joins TRBV5-6 and TRBJ1-1; 8 nucleotides align to TRBD1. CDR3 length: 18 amino acids. CDR1 is SGHDT, CDR2 YYEEEE, per germline. Germline trimming cut 0 bases from V and 4 bases from J; bases unmatched to any gene: 14. The CDR3 nucleotides read TGTGCCAGCAGCTTGGAAAGACAGCTGGGACAGGATATCACTGAAGCTTTCTTT. This encodes CASSLERQLGQDITEAFF. The full variable domain, rest sourced from reference TRBV5-6 and TRBJ1-1, is DAGVTQSPTHLIKTRGQQVTLRCSPKSGHDTVSWYQQALGQGPQFIFQYYEEEERQRGNFPDRFSGHQFPNYSSELNVNALLLGDSALYLCASSLERQLGQDITEAFFGQGTRLTVV.

The chain couples TRBV20-1 to TRBJ1-4, with D possibly being TRBD1 (6 bases). Trimming left V 5 bases short and J 0 bases short, with 16 bases between. This CDR3 has 16 amino acids. CDR1 and CDR2 (germline): DFQATT, SNEGSKA (reference sequence). DNA for the CDR3: TGCAGTGCTCCCGGGGGCAGCATTTCAACTAATGAAAAACTGTTTTTT. Residues: CSAPGGSISTNEKLFF.

The rearrangement uses TRBV12-3 or TRBV12-4 and TRBJ2-3, with D tentatively TRBD2 (7 bases). Trimming pared 6 bases from V and 2 bases from J, leaving 15 bases between. The CDR3 consists of 15 residues. CDR3 region: CASRNRGAFTDTQYF. DNA for the CDR3: TGTGCCAGCAGGAACCGGGGGGCTTTCACAGATACGCAGTATTTT.

The chain uses TRBV4-2 and TRBJ2-1; no definite D call. The CDR3 extends over 14 amino acids. Germline values: CDR1 LGHNA, CDR2 YNFKEQ. V lost 0 bases, J lost 6 bases, and 9 bases lay in between. The DNA of the CDR3 is TGTGCCAGCAGCCAAGATCTTATTCTCAATGAGCAGTTCTTC. It yields the protein CASSQDLILNEQFF.

The chain employs TRBV25-1 and TRBJ2-3; maybe TRBD2 (6 bases). Germline V gene lookup returns CDR1 MGHDK and CDR2 SYGVNS. CDR3 length: 15 amino acids. Trimming cost V 1 base and J 4 bases, with 12 bases left between them. CDR3 amino acids: CASSELGGMPDTQYF. The CDR3 bases are TGTGCCAGCAGTGAATTGGGGGGAATGCCAGATACGCAGTATTTT.

This clonotype has ten or more counts. One end of the junction is discordant with germline, which a read error may explain. The rearrangement links TRBV5-1 to TRBJ1-1; 9 nucleotides line up with TRBD1. This CDR3 comprises 14 residues. Germline-derived CDR1 and CDR2 are SGHRS and YFSETQ. The DNA of the CDR3 is TGTGCCAGCAGCTCGGACAGGGGAAACACTGAAGCTTTCTTT. The encoded protein is CASSSDRGNTEAFF.

The chain combines TRBV6-1 with TRBJ2-1; TRBD1 matches 9 bases. Germline CDR1 MNHNS, CDR2 SASEGT. The CDR3 covers 15 residues. V gave up 5 bases and J gave up 7 bases; unmatched junction bases: 9. The CDR3 sequence is CASSQRDRVSNEQFF. In DNA form, the CDR3 reads TGTGCCAGCAGTCAGCGGGACAGGGTTTCGAATGAGCAGTTCTTC.

The gene calls are TRBV9 and TRBJ2-7; no reliable D call. CDR3 length: 14 amino acids. V lost 1 base, J lost 2 bases, and 10 bases lay in between. CDR1 SGDLS and CDR2 YYNGEE come from the germline V gene. The chain's CDR3 is CASSVNSIAYEQYF. For the CDR3, the DNA is TGTGCCAGCAGCGTAAACAGCATAGCCTACGAGCAGTACTTC.

The chain uses TRBV27 and TRBJ2-1; 8 positions agree with TRBD2. Germline V CDR1 and CDR2: MNHEY, SMNVEV (reference sequence). The CDR3 extends over 18 amino acids. J gave up 9 bases and V 3 bases, and 19 bases lay outside the gene matches. In DNA form, the CDR3 reads TGTGCCAGCAGTTTTATGGTGGACGGGGGGGCATCCTCGGGTGAGCAGTTCTTC. Translating it yields CASSFMVDGGASSGEQFF.

The chain carries TRBV12-3 or TRBV12-4 and TRBJ2-1, with D possibly TRBD2 on 7 matching bases. The CDR3 is 14 amino acids. V was clipped by 2 bases and J by 9 bases, with 14 bases between them. This chain's CDR3 is CASSLRGGVAEQFF. In DNA, the CDR3 is TGTGCCAGCAGTTTACGAGGGGGGGTGGCTGAGCAGTTCTTC.